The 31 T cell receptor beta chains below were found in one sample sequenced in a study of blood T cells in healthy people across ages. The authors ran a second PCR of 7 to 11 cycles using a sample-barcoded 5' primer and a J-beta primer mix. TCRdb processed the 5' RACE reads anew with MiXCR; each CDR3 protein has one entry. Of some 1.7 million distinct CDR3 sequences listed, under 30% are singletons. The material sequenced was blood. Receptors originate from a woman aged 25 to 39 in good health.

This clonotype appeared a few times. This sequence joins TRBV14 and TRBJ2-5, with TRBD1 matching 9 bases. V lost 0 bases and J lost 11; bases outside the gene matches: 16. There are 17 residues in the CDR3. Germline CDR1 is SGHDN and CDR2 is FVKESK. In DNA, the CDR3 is TGTGCCAGCAGCCAAGATCGAGGGGACAGGGCTGGCAATGAGCAGTACTTC. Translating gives CASSQDRGDRAGNEQYF.

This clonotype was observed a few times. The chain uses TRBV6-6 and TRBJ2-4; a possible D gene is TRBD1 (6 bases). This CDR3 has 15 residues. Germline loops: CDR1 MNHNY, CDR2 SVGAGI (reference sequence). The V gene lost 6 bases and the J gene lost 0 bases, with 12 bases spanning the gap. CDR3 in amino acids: CASSGQTLAKNIQYF. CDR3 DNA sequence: TGTGCCAGCAGCGGACAGACTTTAGCCAAAAACATTCAGTACTTC.

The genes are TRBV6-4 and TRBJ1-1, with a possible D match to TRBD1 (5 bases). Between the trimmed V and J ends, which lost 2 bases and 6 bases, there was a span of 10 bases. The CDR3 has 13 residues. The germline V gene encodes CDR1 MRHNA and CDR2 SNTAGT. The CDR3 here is CASSDSQGAEAFF. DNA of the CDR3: TGTGCCAGCAGTGACAGTCAAGGGGCTGAAGCTTTCTTT.

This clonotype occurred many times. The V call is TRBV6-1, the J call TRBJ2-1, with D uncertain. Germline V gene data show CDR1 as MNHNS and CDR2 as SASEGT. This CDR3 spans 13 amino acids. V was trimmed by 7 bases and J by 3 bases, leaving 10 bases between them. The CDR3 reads CASTTGNYNEQFF. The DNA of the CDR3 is TGTGCCAGCACCACGGGCAACTACAATGAGCAGTTCTTC.

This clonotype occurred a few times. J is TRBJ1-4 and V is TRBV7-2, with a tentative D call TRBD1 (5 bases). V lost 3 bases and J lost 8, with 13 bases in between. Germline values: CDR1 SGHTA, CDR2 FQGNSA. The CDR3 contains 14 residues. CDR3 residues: CASSLIGAGEKLFF. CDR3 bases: TGTGCCAGCAGCTTGATCGGGGCCGGCGAAAAACTGTTTTTT.

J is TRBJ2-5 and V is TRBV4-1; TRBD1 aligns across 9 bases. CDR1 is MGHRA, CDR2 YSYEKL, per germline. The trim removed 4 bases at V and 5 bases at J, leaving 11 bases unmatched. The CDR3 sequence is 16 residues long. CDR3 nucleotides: TGCGCCAGCAGCCGAGATCGGGACAGGGTGTTGGAGACCCAGTACTTC. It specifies CASSRDRDRVLETQYF.

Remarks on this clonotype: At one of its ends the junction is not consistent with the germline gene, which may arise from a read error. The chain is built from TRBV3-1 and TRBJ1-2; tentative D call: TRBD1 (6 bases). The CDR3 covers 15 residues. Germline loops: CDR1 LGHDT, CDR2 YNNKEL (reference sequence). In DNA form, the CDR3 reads TGTGCCAGCAGCCAACGGGACACCCGTAGGTATGGCCACACCTTC. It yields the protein CASSQRDTRRYGHTF. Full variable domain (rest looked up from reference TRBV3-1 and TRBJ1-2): DTAVSQTPKYLVTQMGNDKSIKCEQNLGHDTMYWYKQDSKKFLKIMFSYNNKELIINETVPNRFSPKSPDKAHLNLHINSLELGDSAVYFCASSQRDTRRYGHTFGSGTRLTVV.

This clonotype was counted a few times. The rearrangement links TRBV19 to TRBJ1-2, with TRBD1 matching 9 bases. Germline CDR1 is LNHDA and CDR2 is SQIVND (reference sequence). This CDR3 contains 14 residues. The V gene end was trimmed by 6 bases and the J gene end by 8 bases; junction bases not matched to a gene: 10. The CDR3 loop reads CASSLDRGRSGYTF. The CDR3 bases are TGTGCCAGTAGCCTGGACAGGGGAAGAAGCGGCTACACCTTC. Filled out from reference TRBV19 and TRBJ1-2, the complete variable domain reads DGGITQSPKYLFRKEGQNVTLSCEQNLNHDAMYWYRQDPGQGLRLIYYSQIVNDFQKGDIAEGYSVSREKKESFPLTVTSAQKNPTAFYLCASSLDRGRSGYTFGSGTRLTVV.

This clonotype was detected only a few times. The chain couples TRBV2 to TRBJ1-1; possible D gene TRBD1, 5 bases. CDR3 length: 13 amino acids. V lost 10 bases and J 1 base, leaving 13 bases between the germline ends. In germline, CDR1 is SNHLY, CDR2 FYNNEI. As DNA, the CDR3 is TGTGCCACCAGATTTGACAGGAACACTGAAGCTTTCTTT. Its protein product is CATRFDRNTEAFF. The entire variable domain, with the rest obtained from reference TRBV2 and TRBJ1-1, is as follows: EPEVTQTPSHQVTQMGQEVILRCVPISNHLYFYWYRQILGQKVEFLVSFYNNEISEKSEIFDDQFSVERPDGSNFTLKIRSTKLEDSAMYFCATRFDRNTEAFFGQGTRLTVV.

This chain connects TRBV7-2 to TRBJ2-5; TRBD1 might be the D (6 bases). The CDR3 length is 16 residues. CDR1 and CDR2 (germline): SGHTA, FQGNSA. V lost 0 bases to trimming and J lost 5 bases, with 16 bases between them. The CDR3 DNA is TGTGCCAGCAGCTTAGCTAGGGGACACCTAGGCGAGACCCAGTACTTC. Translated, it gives CASSLARGHLGETQYF.

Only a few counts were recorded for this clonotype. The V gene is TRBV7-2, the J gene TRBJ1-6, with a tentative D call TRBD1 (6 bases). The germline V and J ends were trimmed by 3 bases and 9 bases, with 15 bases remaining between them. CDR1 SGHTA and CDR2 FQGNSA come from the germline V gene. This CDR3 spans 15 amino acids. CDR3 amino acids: CASSLDSRRSSPLHF. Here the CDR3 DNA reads TGTGCCAGCAGCTTGGACAGCCGGAGGAGTTCACCCCTCCACTTT. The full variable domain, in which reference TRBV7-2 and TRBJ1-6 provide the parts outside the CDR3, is GAGVSQSPSNKVTEKGKDVELRCDPISGHTALYWYRQSLGQGLEFLIYFQGNSAPDKSGLPSDRFSAERTGGSVSTLTIQRTQQEDSAVYLCASSLDSRRSSPLHFGNGTRLTVT.

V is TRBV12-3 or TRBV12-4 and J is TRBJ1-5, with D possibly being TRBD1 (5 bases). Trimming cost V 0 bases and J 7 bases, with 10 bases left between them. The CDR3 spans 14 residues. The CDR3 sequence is CASSLAAGLQPQHF. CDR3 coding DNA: TGTGCCAGCAGTTTAGCGGCAGGGCTCCAGCCCCAGCATTTT.

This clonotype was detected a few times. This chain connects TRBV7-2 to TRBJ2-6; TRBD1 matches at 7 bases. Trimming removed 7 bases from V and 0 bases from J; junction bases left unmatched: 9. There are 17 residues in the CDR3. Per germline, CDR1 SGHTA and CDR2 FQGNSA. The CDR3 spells CASTTGARISGANVLTF. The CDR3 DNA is TGTGCCAGCACCACAGGGGCAAGGATCTCTGGGGCCAACGTCCTGACTTTC.

CDR3 loop: CASSPTAGGAEEQFF. In DNA form, the CDR3 reads TGTGCCAGCAGTCCGACAGCGGGAGGGGCCGAGGAGCAGTTCTTC. The chain employs TRBV6-6 and TRBJ2-1, with 10 bases that match TRBD2. The V segment lost 5 bases and the J segment 10 bases; nucleotides outside the gene matches: 11. This CDR3 contains 15 residues. Germline CDR1 is MNHNY and CDR2 is SVGAGI (reference sequence).

This chain's CDR3 is CASNGAGERETQYF. The DNA for the CDR3 is TGTGCCAGCAACGGAGCGGGAGAACGGGAGACCCAGTACTTC. The J gene is TRBJ2-5, the V gene TRBV5-6, with 8 bases aligning to TRBD2. This CDR3 spans 14 amino acids. Germline assignment: CDR1 SGHDT and CDR2 YYEEEE. The junction had 9 bases not matched to a gene; V was cut back by 6 bases and J by 5 bases.

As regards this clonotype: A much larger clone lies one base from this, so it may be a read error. The CDR3 reads CASSGDGDREQYF. CDR3 bases: TGTGCCAGCTCAGGGGACGGGGATCGCGAGCAGTACTTC. This chain connects TRBV18 to TRBJ2-1; D assignment may be TRBD1 or TRBD2 (5 bases each). Near its end, the DNA agrees better with TRBJ2-7, so the J call may be wrong. The CDR3 length is 13 residues. The V gene's germline CDR1 is KGHSH and CDR2 LQKENI.

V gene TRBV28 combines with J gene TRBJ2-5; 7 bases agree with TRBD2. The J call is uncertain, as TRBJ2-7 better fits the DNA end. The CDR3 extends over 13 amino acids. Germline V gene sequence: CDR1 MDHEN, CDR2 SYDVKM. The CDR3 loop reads CASSPARGDEQYF. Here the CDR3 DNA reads TGTGCCAGCAGTCCCGCCCGGGGGGACGAGCAGTACTTC.

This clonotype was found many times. CDR3 region: CASSQGPAGGYQETQYF. For the CDR3, the DNA is TGCGCCAGCAGCCAAGGTCCAGCGGGGGGGTACCAAGAGACCCAGTACTTC. J is TRBJ2-5 and V is TRBV4-1; 10 bases map to TRBD2. The V gene end was trimmed by 1 base and the J gene end by 0 bases; junction bases not matched to a gene: 5. The CDR3 totals 17 residues. Germline assignment: CDR1 MGHRA and CDR2 YSYEKL.

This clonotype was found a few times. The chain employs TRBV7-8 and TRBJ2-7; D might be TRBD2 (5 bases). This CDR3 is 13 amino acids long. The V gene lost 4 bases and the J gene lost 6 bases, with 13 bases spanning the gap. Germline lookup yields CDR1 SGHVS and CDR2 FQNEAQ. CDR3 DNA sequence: TGTGCCAGCAGCTCCGAGGGCCTCTCCGAGCAGTACTTC. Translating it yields CASSSEGLSEQYF.

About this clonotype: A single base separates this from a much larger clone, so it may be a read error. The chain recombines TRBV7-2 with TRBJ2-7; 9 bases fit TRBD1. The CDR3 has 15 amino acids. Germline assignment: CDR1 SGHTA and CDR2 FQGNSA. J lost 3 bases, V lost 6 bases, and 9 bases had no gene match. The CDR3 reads CASRKPGQGSYEQYF. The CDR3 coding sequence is TGTGCCAGCAGGAAACCGGGACAGGGAAGCTACGAGCAGTACTTC. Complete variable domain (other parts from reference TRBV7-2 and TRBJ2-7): GAGVSQSPSNKVTEKGKDVELRCDPISGHTALYWYRQSLGQGLEFLIYFQGNSAPDKSGLPSDRFSAERTGGSVSTLTIQRTQQEDSAVYLCASRKPGQGSYEQYFGPGTRLTVT.

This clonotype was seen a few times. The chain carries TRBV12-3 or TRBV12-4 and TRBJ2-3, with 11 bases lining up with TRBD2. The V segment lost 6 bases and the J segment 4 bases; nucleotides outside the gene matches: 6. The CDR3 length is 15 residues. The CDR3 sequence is CASRQTSGGPDTQYF. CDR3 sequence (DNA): TGTGCCAGCAGACAAACTAGCGGGGGACCAGATACGCAGTATTTT.

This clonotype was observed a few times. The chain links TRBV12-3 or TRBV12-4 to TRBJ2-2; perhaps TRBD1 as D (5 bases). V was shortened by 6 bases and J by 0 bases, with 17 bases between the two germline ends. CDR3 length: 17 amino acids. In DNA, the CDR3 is TGTGCCAGCAGACACAGGACGAGGACCCCGAACACCGGGGAGCTGTTTTTT. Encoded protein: CASRHRTRTPNTGELFF.

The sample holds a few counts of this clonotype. The CDR3 here is CASSPSGQGTGELFF. CDR3 in DNA: TGTGCCAGCTCACCTTCGGGACAGGGGACCGGGGAGCTGTTTTTT. This rearrangement joins TRBV18 to TRBJ2-2, with 10 bases lining up with TRBD1. The CDR3 loop spans 15 amino acids. Germline trimming cut 3 bases from V and 5 bases from J; bases unmatched to any gene: 3. CDR1 and CDR2 (germline): KGHSH, LQKENI.

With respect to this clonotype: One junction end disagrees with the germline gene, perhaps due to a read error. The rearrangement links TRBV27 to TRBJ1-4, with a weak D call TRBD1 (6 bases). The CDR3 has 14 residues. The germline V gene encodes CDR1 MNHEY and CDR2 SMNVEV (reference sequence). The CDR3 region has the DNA TGTGCCAGCAGCCCAGGGGCGGGAGATGAAGAACTGTTTTTT. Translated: CASSPGAGDEELFF.

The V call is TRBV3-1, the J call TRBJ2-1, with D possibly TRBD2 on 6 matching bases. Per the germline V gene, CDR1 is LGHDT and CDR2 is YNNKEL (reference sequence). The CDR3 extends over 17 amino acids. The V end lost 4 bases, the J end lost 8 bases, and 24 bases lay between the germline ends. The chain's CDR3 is CASSPHPGDPADDEQFF. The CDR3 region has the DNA TGTGCCAGCAGCCCACACCCGGGGGATCCAGCTGACGATGAGCAGTTCTTC.

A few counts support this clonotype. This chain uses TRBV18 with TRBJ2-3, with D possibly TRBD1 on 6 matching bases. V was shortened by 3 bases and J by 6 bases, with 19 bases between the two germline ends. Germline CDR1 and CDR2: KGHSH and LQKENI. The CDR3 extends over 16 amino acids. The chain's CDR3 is CASSPNVGRGGDTQYF. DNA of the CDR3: TGTGCCAGCTCACCCAACGTTGGCAGGGGCGGGGATACGCAGTATTTT.

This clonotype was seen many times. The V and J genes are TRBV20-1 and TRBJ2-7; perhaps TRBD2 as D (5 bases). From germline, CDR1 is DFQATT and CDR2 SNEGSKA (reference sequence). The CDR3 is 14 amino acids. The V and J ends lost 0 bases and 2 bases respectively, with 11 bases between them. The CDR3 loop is CSARDRGRAYEQYF. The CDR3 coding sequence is TGCAGTGCTAGAGATCGAGGGCGAGCCTACGAGCAGTACTTC.

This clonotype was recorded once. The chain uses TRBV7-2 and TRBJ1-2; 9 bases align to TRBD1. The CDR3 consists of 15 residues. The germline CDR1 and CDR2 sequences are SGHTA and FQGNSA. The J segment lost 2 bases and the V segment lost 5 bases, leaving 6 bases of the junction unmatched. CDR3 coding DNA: TGTGCCAGCAGCCTACAGACAGGGGGGAACTATGGCTACACCTTC. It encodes CASSLQTGGNYGYTF.

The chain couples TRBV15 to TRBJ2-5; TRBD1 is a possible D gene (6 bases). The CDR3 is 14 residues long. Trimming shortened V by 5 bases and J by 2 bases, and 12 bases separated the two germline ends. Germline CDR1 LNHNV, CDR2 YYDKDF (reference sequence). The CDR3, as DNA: TGTGCCACCAGCGGTTCGGACAGTCAAGAGACCCAGTACTTC. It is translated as CATSGSDSQETQYF.

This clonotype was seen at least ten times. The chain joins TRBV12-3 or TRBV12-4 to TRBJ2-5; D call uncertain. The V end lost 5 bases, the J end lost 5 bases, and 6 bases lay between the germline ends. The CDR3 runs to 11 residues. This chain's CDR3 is CASSGLETQYF. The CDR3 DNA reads TGTGCCAGCAGTGGGTTGGAGACCCAGTACTTC.

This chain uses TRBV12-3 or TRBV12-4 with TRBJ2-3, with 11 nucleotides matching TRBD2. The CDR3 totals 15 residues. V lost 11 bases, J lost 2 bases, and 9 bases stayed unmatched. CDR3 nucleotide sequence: TGTGCCTCCCGGGGACTAGCGGAAGACACAGATACGCAGTATTTT. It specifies CASRGLAEDTDTQYF.